These T cell receptor beta chains were read from a single sample in a study of shared clonotypes between healthy human individuals. Profiled with immunoSEQ multiplex PCR; TCRdb holds only in-frame clones, not every one. The sample yields about 730,000 clones, 72% seen once. The specimen sequenced was memory CD4+ T cells sorted from blood. These receptors all stem from a woman in her 30s in good health. The CDR3 runs from the conserved cysteine through the conserved F or W. The order of the fields is clone size, V gene, D gene, J gene, CDR3 protein, CDR3 DNA. A D gene is named only where the DNA matches it firmly. Clone sizes are given selectively: once, few, many, or a class where the clone is expanded.

clone_size: once
v_call: TRBV6-6
d_call: NA
j_call: TRBJ1-1
cdr3_aa: CASSYSRQGHTEAFF
cdr3_nt: TGTGCCAGCAGTTACTCGAGGCAGGGGCACACTGAAGCTTTCTTT

clone_size: NA
v_call: TRBV28
d_call: NA
j_call: TRBJ2-1
cdr3_aa: CASRDQPPSNDEQFF
cdr3_nt: TGTGCCAGCAGGGACCAACCCCCGAGTAACGATGAGCAGTTCTTC

clone_size: NA
v_call: TRBV19
d_call: TRBD2
j_call: TRBJ2-2
cdr3_aa: CASSGVAGFTGELFF
cdr3_nt: TGTGCCAGTAGCGGAGTAGCGGGGTTCACCGGGGAGCTGTTTTTT

clone_size: NA
v_call: TRBV11-1
d_call: TRBD2
j_call: TRBJ2-5
cdr3_aa: CASSQHRLAEGETQYF
cdr3_nt: TGTGCCAGCAGCCAACACCGACTAGCGGAAGGAGAGACCCAGTACTTC

clone_size: NA
v_call: TRBV15
d_call: NA
j_call: TRBJ2-3
cdr3_aa: CATSGSLARTDTQYF
cdr3_nt: TGTGCCACCAGCGGATCCCTAGCGCGAACAGATACGCAGTATTTT

clone_size: NA
v_call: TRBV28
d_call: NA
j_call: TRBJ2-4
cdr3_aa: CASCLRGAPKNIQYF
cdr3_nt: TGTGCCAGCTGCTTAAGGGGGGCTCCCAAAAACATTCAGTACTTC

clone_size: NA
v_call: TRBV19
d_call: NA
j_call: TRBJ2-3
cdr3_aa: CASSIVGVDTQYF
cdr3_nt: TGTGCCAGTAGTATTGTCGGCGTGGATACGCAGTATTTT

clone_size: few
v_call: TRBV5-1
d_call: NA
j_call: TRBJ2-2
cdr3_aa: CASSVGTFVVGELFF
cdr3_nt: TGCGCCAGCAGCGTCGGTACATTCGTGGTCGGGGAGCTGTTTTTT

clone_size: NA
v_call: TRBV2
d_call: TRBD2
j_call: TRBJ2-2
cdr3_aa: CASSPTSGSTTGELFF
cdr3_nt: TGTGCCAGCAGCCCCACTAGCGGGAGTACCACCGGGGAGCTGTTTTTT

clone_size: NA
v_call: TRBV5-1
d_call: NA
j_call: TRBJ1-3
cdr3_aa: CASSLSAHSSSGNTIYF
cdr3_nt: TGCGCCAGCAGCTTGTCTGCACATTCGAGCTCTGGAAACACCATATATTTT

clone_size: NA
v_call: TRBV5-8
d_call: TRBD1
j_call: TRBJ1-2
cdr3_aa: CASSSRQGANYGYTF
cdr3_nt: TGTGCCAGCAGCTCACGACAGGGAGCTAACTATGGCTACACCTTC

clone_size: NA
v_call: TRBV10-2
d_call: NA
j_call: TRBJ1-6
cdr3_aa: CASSESAVGLGSPLHF
cdr3_nt: TGCGCCAGCAGTGAGTCGGCGGTAGGGCTTGGGTCACCCCTCCACTTT

clone_size: once
v_call: TRBV7-9
d_call: NA
j_call: TRBJ1-1
cdr3_aa: CASSWTTVNEAFF
cdr3_nt: TGTGCCAGCAGCTGGACGACAGTCAATGAAGCTTTCTTT

clone_size: once
v_call: TRBV28
d_call: NA
j_call: TRBJ1-1
cdr3_aa: CASKGHHGVAEAFF
cdr3_nt: TGTGCCAGCAAGGGACATCATGGGGTCGCTGAAGCTTTCTTT

clone_size: NA
v_call: TRBV5-1
d_call: NA
j_call: TRBJ2-5
cdr3_aa: CASSPGLTDGKETQYF
cdr3_nt: TGCGCCAGCAGCCCGGGGCTAACTGACGGGAAGGAGACCCAGTACTTC

clone_size: NA
v_call: TRBV30
d_call: TRBD2
j_call: TRBJ2-5
cdr3_aa: CAWALGLAGETQYF
cdr3_nt: TGTGCCTGGGCCCTTGGACTAGCTGGCGAGACCCAGTACTTC

clone_size: NA
v_call: TRBV2
d_call: NA
j_call: TRBJ2-1
cdr3_aa: CASSGGTYNEQFF
cdr3_nt: TGTGCCAGCAGTGGAGGAACGTACAATGAGCAGTTCTTC

clone_size: few
v_call: TRBV6-5
d_call: NA
j_call: TRBJ2-7
cdr3_aa: CASRQGYEQYF
cdr3_nt: TGTGCCAGCAGGCAGGGTTACGAGCAGTACTTC

clone_size: NA
v_call: TRBV27
d_call: TRBD2
j_call: TRBJ2-1
cdr3_aa: CASSFRGLAGGVSYNEQFF
cdr3_nt: TGTGCCAGCAGTTTTCGAGGTTTAGCGGGAGGGGTTTCCTACAATGAGCAGTTCTTC

clone_size: NA
v_call: TRBV6-4
d_call: TRBD2
j_call: TRBJ2-1
cdr3_aa: CASSTGTSTSNEQFF
cdr3_nt: TGTGCCAGCAGCACCGGGACTAGCACTTCGAATGAGCAGTTCTTC

clone_size: few
v_call: TRBV5-1
d_call: NA
j_call: TRBJ1-2
cdr3_aa: CASSLLGRTDNGYTF
cdr3_nt: TGTGCCAGCAGCTTACTGGGACGGACCGATAATGGCTACACCTTC

clone_size: NA
v_call: TRBV15
d_call: NA
j_call: TRBJ1-2
cdr3_aa: CATSRDRFGSREGYTF
cdr3_nt: TGTGCCACCAGCAGAGATAGATTTGGGTCACGGGAAGGCTACACCTTC

clone_size: NA
v_call: TRBV29-1
d_call: NA
j_call: TRBJ2-1
cdr3_aa: CSVVGQTTSYNEQFF
cdr3_nt: TGCAGCGTTGTCGGTCAGACTACCTCCTACAATGAGCAGTTCTTC

clone_size: few
v_call: TRBV11-2
d_call: TRBD1
j_call: TRBJ2-1
cdr3_aa: CASSLDGTGYNEQFF
cdr3_nt: TGTGCCAGCAGCTTAGATGGGACAGGGTACAATGAGCAGTTCTTC

clone_size: NA
v_call: TRBV6-4
d_call: TRBD2
j_call: TRBJ2-7
cdr3_aa: CASSGGTSGRVEQYF
cdr3_nt: TGTGCCAGCAGTGGTGGGACTAGCGGGAGAGTCGAGCAGTACTTC

clone_size: NA
v_call: TRBV15
d_call: TRBD2
j_call: TRBJ2-1
cdr3_aa: CATSRGLAGGQFYNEQFF
cdr3_nt: TGTGCCACCAGCAGAGGACTAGCGGGAGGGCAGTTCTACAATGAGCAGTTCTTC

clone_size: NA
v_call: TRBV11-2
d_call: TRBD2
j_call: TRBJ2-1
cdr3_aa: CASSPRWASGGYNEQFF
cdr3_nt: TGTGCCAGCAGCCCCAGGTGGGCTAGCGGGGGGTACAATGAGCAGTTCTTC

clone_size: NA
v_call: TRBV2
d_call: TRBD2
j_call: TRBJ2-1
cdr3_aa: CASSELAGGKQFF
cdr3_nt: TGTGCCAGCAGTGAGCTAGCGGGAGGGAAGCAGTTCTTC

clone_size: NA
v_call: TRBV6-1
d_call: TRBD2
j_call: TRBJ2-1
cdr3_aa: CASSPTSGSNDEQFF
cdr3_nt: TGTGCCAGCAGTCCGACTAGCGGGAGTAATGATGAGCAGTTCTTC

clone_size: many
v_call: TRBV28
d_call: NA
j_call: TRBJ1-5
cdr3_aa: CASRPDSNQPQHF
cdr3_nt: TGTGCCAGCAGGCCGGACTCCAATCAGCCCCAGCATTTT

clone_size: few
v_call: TRBV19
d_call: TRBD1
j_call: TRBJ1-2
cdr3_aa: CASTGQGAFGYTF
cdr3_nt: TGTGCCAGTACCGGACAGGGGGCATTTGGCTACACCTTC

clone_size: NA
v_call: TRBV7-9
d_call: NA
j_call: TRBJ2-3
cdr3_aa: CASSLGWGNRVGSTDTQYF
cdr3_nt: TGTGCCAGCAGCTTAGGCTGGGGTAACAGGGTCGGTAGCACAGATACGCAGTATTTT

clone_size: NA
v_call: TRBV6-5
d_call: TRBD2
j_call: TRBJ2-1
cdr3_aa: CASSYTSGRSNEQFF
cdr3_nt: TGTGCCAGCAGTTATACTAGCGGGAGGTCGAATGAGCAGTTCTTC

clone_size: NA
v_call: TRBV10-1
d_call: TRBD2
j_call: TRBJ2-1
cdr3_aa: CASSSGSNYNEQFF
cdr3_nt: TGCGCCAGCAGTAGCGGGAGTAACTACAATGAGCAGTTCTTC

clone_size: NA
v_call: TRBV27
d_call: TRBD1
j_call: TRBJ1-2
cdr3_aa: CASRGQGNYGYTF
cdr3_nt: TGTGCCAGCAGGGGACAGGGAAACTATGGCTACACCTTC

clone_size: NA
v_call: TRBV5-4
d_call: TRBD1
j_call: TRBJ1-1
cdr3_aa: CASSLVRTGDTEAFF
cdr3_nt: TGTGCCAGCAGCTTGGTCCGGACAGGGGACACTGAAGCTTTCTTT

clone_size: NA
v_call: TRBV29-1
d_call: TRBD1
j_call: TRBJ1-4
cdr3_aa: CSARQGAGEKLFF
cdr3_nt: TGCAGCGCAAGACAGGGGGCGGGAGAAAAACTGTTTTTT

clone_size: NA
v_call: TRBV28
d_call: NA
j_call: TRBJ2-7
cdr3_aa: CASSSTGTSHEQYF
cdr3_nt: TGTGCCAGCAGTTCCACCGGGACAAGTCACGAGCAGTACTTC

clone_size: NA
v_call: TRBV20-1
d_call: NA
j_call: TRBJ2-5
cdr3_aa: CSARPRETQYF
cdr3_nt: TGCAGTGCTAGGCCGAGGGAGACCCAGTACTTC

clone_size: NA
v_call: TRBV18
d_call: TRBD2
j_call: TRBJ2-1
cdr3_aa: CASSPTFVAGENEQFF
cdr3_nt: TGTGCCAGCTCACCAACCTTTGTAGCGGGGGAGAATGAGCAGTTCTTC

clone_size: NA
v_call: TRBV5-1
d_call: TRBD1
j_call: TRBJ1-2
cdr3_aa: CASREGQGASYYGYTF
cdr3_nt: TGCGCCAGCCGGGAGGGACAGGGGGCTTCTTACTATGGCTACACCTTC

clone_size: NA
v_call: TRBV14
d_call: NA
j_call: TRBJ2-3
cdr3_aa: CASSLRTVSTADTQYF
cdr3_nt: TGTGCCAGCAGCCTCCGGACAGTGAGTACCGCAGATACGCAGTATTTT

clone_size: NA
v_call: TRBV5-1
d_call: TRBD2
j_call: TRBJ2-2
cdr3_aa: CASSSGTSTDRTGELFF
cdr3_nt: TGCGCCAGCAGCTCCGGGACTAGCACCGACCGCACCGGGGAGCTGTTTTTT

clone_size: NA
v_call: TRBV10-1
d_call: NA
j_call: TRBJ2-7
cdr3_aa: CASSSGTESSYEQYF
cdr3_nt: TGCGCCAGCAGTTCCGGGACGGAAAGCTCCTACGAGCAGTACTTC

clone_size: NA
v_call: TRBV18
d_call: NA
j_call: TRBJ2-3
cdr3_aa: CASSPGGRSTDTQYF
cdr3_nt: TGTGCCAGCTCACCTGGGGGCCGTAGCACAGATACGCAGTATTTT

clone_size: NA
v_call: TRBV6-1
d_call: NA
j_call: TRBJ1-5
cdr3_aa: CASSEVAGLQPQHF
cdr3_nt: TGTGCCAGCAGTGAAGTCGCAGGGCTCCAGCCCCAGCATTTT

clone_size: NA
v_call: TRBV7-2
d_call: NA
j_call: TRBJ2-7
cdr3_aa: CASSLVLGEFGEQYF
cdr3_nt: TGTGCCAGCAGCTTAGTGTTGGGGGAGTTTGGCGAGCAGTACTTC

clone_size: NA
v_call: TRBV5-1
d_call: NA
j_call: TRBJ2-1
cdr3_aa: CASSSGTYSYNEQFF
cdr3_nt: TGCGCCAGCAGCTCCGGGACTTATTCCTACAATGAGCAGTTCTTC

clone_size: NA
v_call: TRBV18
d_call: NA
j_call: TRBJ1-1
cdr3_aa: CASSPRDGEAFF
cdr3_nt: TGTGCCAGCTCCCCTCGGGACGGAGAAGCTTTCTTT

clone_size: NA
v_call: TRBV5-6
d_call: TRBD2
j_call: TRBJ2-1
cdr3_aa: CASSWGLAHNNEQFF
cdr3_nt: TGTGCCAGCAGCTGGGGACTAGCGCACAACAATGAGCAGTTCTTC

clone_size: many
v_call: TRBV5-1
d_call: NA
j_call: TRBJ1-3
cdr3_aa: CASSFDTRSGNTIYF
cdr3_nt: TGCGCCAGCAGCTTCGACACTCGCTCTGGAAACACCATATATTTT

clone_size: NA
v_call: TRBV2
d_call: NA
j_call: TRBJ2-3
cdr3_aa: CASRTQGTDTQYF
cdr3_nt: TGTGCCAGCAGGACACAGGGTACAGATACGCAGTATTTT

clone_size: NA
v_call: TRBV18
d_call: NA
j_call: TRBJ2-2
cdr3_aa: CASSPPNPGELFF
cdr3_nt: TGTGCCAGCTCACCACCGAACCCCGGGGAGCTGTTTTTT

clone_size: NA
v_call: TRBV28
d_call: NA
j_call: TRBJ2-3
cdr3_aa: CASSSRTDTQYF
cdr3_nt: TGTGCCAGCAGTAGCCGCACAGATACGCAGTATTTT

clone_size: few
v_call: TRBV18
d_call: NA
j_call: TRBJ2-1
cdr3_aa: CASSSSGAWAFF
cdr3_nt: TGTGCCAGCTCATCTTCAGGAGCTTGGGCGTTCTTC

clone_size: NA
v_call: TRBV19
d_call: NA
j_call: TRBJ1-2
cdr3_aa: CASSIYSYGYTF
cdr3_nt: TGTGCCAGTAGTATTTACAGCTATGGCTACACCTTC

clone_size: NA
v_call: TRBV29-1
d_call: NA
j_call: TRBJ2-1
cdr3_aa: CSVRRDNYNEQFF
cdr3_nt: TGCAGCGTTCGAAGGGACAATTACAATGAGCAGTTCTTC